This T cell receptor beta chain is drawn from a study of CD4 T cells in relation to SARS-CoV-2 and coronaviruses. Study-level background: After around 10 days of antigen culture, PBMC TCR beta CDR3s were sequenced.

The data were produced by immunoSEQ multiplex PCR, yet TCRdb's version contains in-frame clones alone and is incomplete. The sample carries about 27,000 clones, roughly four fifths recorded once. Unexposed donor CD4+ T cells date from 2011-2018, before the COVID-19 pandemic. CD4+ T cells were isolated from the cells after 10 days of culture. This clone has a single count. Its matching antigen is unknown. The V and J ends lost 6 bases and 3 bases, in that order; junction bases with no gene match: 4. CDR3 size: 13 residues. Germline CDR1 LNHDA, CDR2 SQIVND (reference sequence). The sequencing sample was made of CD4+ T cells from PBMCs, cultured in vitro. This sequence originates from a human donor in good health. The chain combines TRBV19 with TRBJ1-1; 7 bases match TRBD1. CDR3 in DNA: TGTGCCAGTAGCCGAACAGGGGACACTGAAGCTTTCTTT. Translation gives CASSRTGDTEAFF.